Each of the 8 T cell receptor beta chains below was sequenced from the same sample in a study of beta chain features in type 1 diabetes. Every bit of the isolated RNA underwent reverse transcription, so sequencing read expressed TCRB transcripts. The method was immunoSEQ multiplex PCR; TCRdb's version includes in-frame clones alone and lacks a portion of them. The profile covers almost 350,000 clones, with about 18% appearing a single time and under 0.05% taken by the ten largest. Input material: naive CD4+ T cells from blood. These receptors all come from a young woman in good health.

The table lists this clone with a few counts. J is TRBJ2-1 and V is TRBV7-8, with D uncertain. There are 12 residues in the CDR3. Germline values: CDR1 SGHVS, CDR2 FQNEAQ. With 0 bases removed from V and 12 bases from J, the gap between germline ends came to 9 bases. The CDR3 DNA sequence: TGTGCCAGCAGCTTAGCTGTGGCAAGGCAGTTCTTC. As protein: CASSLAVARQFF.

The rearrangement joins TRBV7-2 to TRBJ2-7; possible D gene TRBD2, 5 bases. Trimming cost V 0 bases and J 4 bases, with 10 bases left between them. The CDR3 totals 14 residues. Germline loops: CDR1 SGHTA, CDR2 FQGNSA. The CDR3 region is CASSLAGVSYEQYF. In nucleotides, the CDR3 is TGTGCCAGCAGCTTAGCGGGAGTATCTTACGAGCAGTACTTC.

The CDR3 region has the DNA TGCAGCGTTGTGGGGGGGGGTGAAAACATTCAGTACTTC. Translated: CSVVGGGENIQYF. V gene TRBV29-1 combines with J gene TRBJ2-4; 7 nucleotides align to TRBD2. From germline, CDR1 is SQVTM and CDR2 ANQGSEA. With 4 bases clipped from V and 5 bases from J, the junction kept 5 bases outside the gene matches. The CDR3 length is 13 residues.

This rearrangement joins TRBV29-1 to TRBJ1-2, with 8 bases matching TRBD1. With 4 bases clipped from V and 8 bases from J, the junction kept 6 bases outside the gene matches. The CDR3 spans 12 residues. The germline CDR1 and CDR2 sequences are SQVTM and ANQGSEA. The CDR3 DNA is TGCAGCGTTGGGACAGGGAACGGCGGCTACACCTTC. This encodes CSVGTGNGGYTF.

The V and J genes are TRBV30 and TRBJ1-6; D gene uncertain. Trimming shortened V by 5 bases and J by 10 bases, and 12 bases separated the two germline ends. The CDR3 is 12 amino acids. Germline V lookup: CDR1 GTSNPN, CDR2 SVGIG (reference sequence). The CDR3 here is CAWSRTGSPLHF. CDR3 bases: TGTGCCTGGTCCCGCACCGGGTCACCCCTCCACTTT.

The chain combines TRBV19 with TRBJ2-2; possibly TRBD2 for D (5 bases). In germline, CDR1 is LNHDA, CDR2 SQIVND (reference sequence). This CDR3 is 16 amino acids long. The V and J ends lost 1 base and 0 bases respectively, with 9 bases between them. The CDR3 bases are TGTGCCAGTAGTATAGGTGCGGGCCCGAACACCGGGGAGCTGTTTTTT. This translates into CASSIGAGPNTGELFF.

Turning to this clone: This CDR3 is also generated by other DNA sequences in the sample. The V gene is TRBV5-4, the J gene TRBJ1-2; a weak D match, TRBD1 (6 bases). Between the trimmed V and J ends, which lost 8 bases and 8 bases, there was a span of 19 bases. CDR1 is SGHNT and CDR2 is YYREEE in the germline V gene (reference sequence). This CDR3 contains 13 residues. The CDR3 is CASSGPGQSGYTF. The CDR3, as DNA: TGTGCCAGTTCAGGGCCCGGACAGTCCGGCTACACCTTC.

In regard to this clone: This sample includes further DNA sequences coding for the same CDR3. The chain carries TRBV5-1 and TRBJ1-2; D not certain. The ends were cut back, 2 bases at V and 0 bases at J, with 5 bases in the middle. This CDR3 contains 13 residues. Germline V lookup: CDR1 SGHRS, CDR2 YFSETQ. The CDR3, as DNA: TGCGCCAGCAGCTTAACATCTAACTATGGCTACACCTTC. Protein product: CASSLTSNYGYTF.